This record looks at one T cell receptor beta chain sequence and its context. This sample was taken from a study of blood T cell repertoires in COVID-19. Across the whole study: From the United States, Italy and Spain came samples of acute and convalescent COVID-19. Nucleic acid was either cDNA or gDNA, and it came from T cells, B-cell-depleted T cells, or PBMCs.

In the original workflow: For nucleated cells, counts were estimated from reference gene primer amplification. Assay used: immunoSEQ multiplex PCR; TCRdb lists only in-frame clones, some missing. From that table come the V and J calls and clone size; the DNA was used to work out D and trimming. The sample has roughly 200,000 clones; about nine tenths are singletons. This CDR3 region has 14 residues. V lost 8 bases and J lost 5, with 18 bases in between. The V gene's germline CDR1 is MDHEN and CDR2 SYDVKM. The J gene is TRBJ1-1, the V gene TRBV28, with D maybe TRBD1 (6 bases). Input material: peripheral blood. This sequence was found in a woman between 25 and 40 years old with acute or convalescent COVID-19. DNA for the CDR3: TGTGCCAGCTCCGCGTCGGGGGGGCGTACTGAAGCTTTCTTT. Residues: CASSASGGRTEAFF. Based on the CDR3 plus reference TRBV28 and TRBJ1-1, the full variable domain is DVKVTQSSRYLVKRTGEKVFLECVQDMDHENMFWYRQDPGLGLRLIYFSYDVKMKEKGDIPEGYSVSREKKERFSLILESASTNQTSMYLCASSASGGRTEAFFGQGTRLTVV.